What follows are 26 T cell receptor beta chains derived from one specimen sequenced in a study of T cells in Graves' hyperthyroidism and ophthalmopathy. RNA transcripts gave rise to amplified TCR beta CDR3 regions. The HTBI set primed first-round TCR CDR3 RT-PCR. TCRdb fed the multiplex PCR reads into MiXCR, producing one record per CDR3 protein. The sample shows about 420,000 distinct CDR3 sequences, approximately 15% of them seen only once. The sequenced sample was blood. Receptor source: a woman between 18 and 29 years old with Graves' hyperthyroidism.

In this sample, this clonotype turned up many times. The rearrangement links TRBV9 to TRBJ1-2, with unresolved D. Germline V gives CDR1 SGDLS, CDR2 YYNGEE. Trimming cost V 1 base and J 5 bases, with 9 bases left between them. This CDR3 is built from 13 residues. As DNA, the CDR3 is TGTGCCAGCAGCGTATCCGGAGGGTATGGCTACACCTTC. It translates to CASSVSGGYGYTF.

Many counts were recorded for this clonotype. The chain is built from TRBV9 and TRBJ2-1, with TRBD2 matching over 14 bases. Germline trimming cut 4 bases from V and 9 bases from J; bases unmatched to any gene: 9. The CDR3 length is 16 residues. Germline values: CDR1 SGDLS, CDR2 YYNGEE. CDR3 DNA sequence: TGTGCCAGCAGCCCCGGGACTAGCGGGAGCAGGGGTGAGCAGTTCTTC. Translation gives CASSPGTSGSRGEQFF.

This clonotype has a count of ten or more. The chain links TRBV7-9 to TRBJ2-6; 7 bases are shared with TRBD1. CDR3 length equals 19 residues. The V segment lost 4 bases and the J segment 0 bases; nucleotides outside the gene matches: 12. Germline assignment: CDR1 SEHNR and CDR2 FQNEAQ (reference sequence). This CDR3 is CASSSPSGTEISGANVLTF. As DNA, the CDR3 is TGTGCCAGCAGCTCCCCCTCCGGGACAGAGATCTCTGGGGCCAACGTCCTGACTTTC.

This clonotype was counted at least ten times. The rearrangement links TRBV5-1 to TRBJ2-1, with 7 bases matching TRBD1. The CDR3 has 14 residues. The V segment lost 5 bases and the J segment 4 bases; nucleotides outside the gene matches: 6. Germline V gene lookup returns CDR1 SGHRS and CDR2 YFSETQ. CDR3 in DNA: TGCGCCAGCAGGAAGACAGGGAAGTACAATGAGCAGTTCTTC. The encoded protein is CASRKTGKYNEQFF.

This clonotype was observed a single time. J is TRBJ2-3 and V is TRBV7-9; 8 bases align to TRBD2. CDR3 size: 14 residues. CDR1 is SEHNR, CDR2 FQNEAQ, per germline (reference sequence). Trimming removed 3 bases from V and 7 bases from J; junction bases left unmatched: 6. The CDR3 spells CASSFSRGGNTQYF. The CDR3 DNA sequence: TGTGCCAGCAGCTTTTCCCGGGGGGGAAATACGCAGTATTTT. The full variable domain, its missing parts supplied by reference TRBV7-9 and TRBJ2-3, is DTGVSQNPRHKITKRGQNVTFRCDPISEHNRLYWYRQTLGQGPEFLTYFQNEAQLEKSRLLSDRFSAERPKGSFSTLEIQRTEQGDSAMYLCASSFSRGGNTQYFGPGTRLTVL.

This clonotype was detected many times. Here the CDR3 DNA reads TGCGCCAGCAGCTTGGGACAGGGTACAATCTACGAGCAGTACTTC. This codes for CASSLGQGTIYEQYF. The V gene is TRBV5-1, the J gene TRBJ2-7; 7 nucleotides line up with TRBD1. V gave up 0 bases and J gave up 3 bases; unmatched junction bases: 6. CDR3 length equals 15 residues. The germline CDR1 and CDR2 sequences are SGHRS and YFSETQ.

Of note for this clonotype: A read error may explain this, as a much larger clone is one base away. The CDR3 DNA reads TGTGCCACCAGCAGAGATTTAGCGGGAGCGGGGGAGCAGTACTTC. Its protein is CATSRDLAGAGEQYF. The rearrangement joins TRBV15 to TRBJ2-7; 9 bases agree with TRBD2. Trimming took 0 bases from V and 7 from J; bases not matched to a gene: 7. Germline-derived CDR1 and CDR2 are LNHNV and YYDKDF (reference sequence). The CDR3 spans 15 residues.

This clonotype occurred many times. CDR3 sequence (DNA): TGTGCCAGCAAACCAGACCTGGGCGTTAACTATGGCTACACCTTC. Its protein product is CASKPDLGVNYGYTF. The chain has TRBV28 and TRBJ1-2; no definite D call. Germline lookup yields CDR1 MDHEN and CDR2 SYDVKM. The CDR3 has 15 residues. Trimming took 7 bases from V and 1 from J, leaving 16 bases between them.

This clonotype was detected ten times or more. The chain recombines TRBV19 with TRBJ1-5; no reliable D call. Trimming took off 5 bases at V and 1 base at J, with 15 bases between the two ends. Germline loops: CDR1 LNHDA, CDR2 SQIVND (reference sequence). CDR3 size: 16 residues. For the CDR3, the DNA is TGTGCCAGTAGTCCTCTTTTGGCGGGGAGCAATCAGCCCCAGCATTTT. It encodes CASSPLLAGSNQPQHF.

V gene TRBV27 combines with J gene TRBJ2-5, with D perhaps given as TRBD1 or TRBD2 (6 bases each). The germline V and J ends were trimmed by 5 bases and 5 bases, with 18 bases remaining between them. Germline V gives CDR1 MNHEY, CDR2 SMNVEV (reference sequence). The CDR3 is 15 amino acids. The CDR3 DNA reads as TGTGCCAGCAGTCCACAGCCGGGGGCAAGGGAGACCCAGTACTTC. This gives the protein CASSPQPGARETQYF.

This clonotype was counted ten times or more. The chain employs TRBV6-2 or TRBV6-3 and TRBJ1-5; possible D gene TRBD1, 6 bases. Germline CDR1 MNHEY, CDR2 SVGEGT. The CDR3 is 16 amino acids. The V and J ends lost 6 bases and 3 bases respectively, with 18 bases between them. The chain's CDR3 is CASRLPGEILNQPQHF. The CDR3 region has the DNA TGTGCCAGCAGATTGCCAGGGGAGATTCTCAATCAGCCCCAGCATTTT.

This clonotype occurred once. The genes are TRBV7-8 and TRBJ2-5; the match to TRBD2 covers 13 bases. V shed 1 base, J shed 1 base, and the junction held 12 bases outside the gene matches. CDR1 and CDR2 (germline): SGHVS, FQNEAQ. This CDR3 comprises 20 residues. The CDR3 is CASSLELGLAGASFQETQYF. The CDR3 DNA reads TGTGCCAGCAGCTTAGAACTTGGACTAGCGGGGGCCTCTTTCCAAGAGACCCAGTACTTC.

In this sample, this clonotype turned up many times. The chain employs TRBV9 and TRBJ2-5, with 7 positions matching TRBD1. The germline gives CDR1 SGDLS, CDR2 YYNGEE. The CDR3 is 16 residues long. J gave up 1 base and V 4 bases, and 10 bases lay outside the gene matches. The CDR3 nucleotides read TGTGCCAGCAGCCCCTGGGACAGACCGGCCCAAGAGACCCAGTACTTC. Encoded protein: CASSPWDRPAQETQYF.

This clonotype showed up just a few times. The chain links TRBV6-1 to TRBJ2-5; TRBD2 agrees at 11 bases. Per germline, CDR1 MNHNS and CDR2 SASEGT. CDR3 length equals 15 residues. The V and J ends lost 5 bases and 5 bases, in that order; junction bases with no gene match: 7. CDR3 DNA sequence: TGTGCCAGCAGTTTCGGGGCTAGCGGGAGGGAGACCCAGTACTTC. Protein: CASSFGASGRETQYF.

This clonotype was counted ten times or more. The CDR3 reads CASGTAQETQYF. For the CDR3, the DNA is TGTGCCAGTGGGACGGCTCAAGAGACCCAGTACTTC. The V and J genes are TRBV7-9 and TRBJ2-5; tentatively, D is TRBD1 or TRBD2 (5 bases each). Trimming shortened V by 9 bases and J by 2 bases, and 10 bases separated the two germline ends. Germline-derived CDR1 and CDR2 are SEHNR and FQNEAQ (reference sequence). CDR3 size: 12 residues.

The chain links TRBV5-5 to TRBJ2-2; weak D call: TRBD2 (6 bases). Trimming removed 7 bases at V and 1 base at J, with 14 bases between. The length of the CDR3 is 15 residues. Germline V gives CDR1 SGHKS, CDR2 YYEKEE (reference sequence). The CDR3: CASRGTGKNTGELFF. The CDR3 DNA sequence: TGTGCCAGCCGCGGGACGGGGAAGAACACCGGGGAGCTGTTTTTT.

The chain employs TRBV6-4 and TRBJ2-3; D possibly corresponds to TRBD2 (6 bases). This CDR3 is 15 amino acids long. Germline-derived CDR1 and CDR2 are MRHNA and SNTAGT. V was clipped by 6 bases and J by 5 bases, with 18 bases between them. The CDR3 region has the DNA TGTGCCAGCAGCGCAAGAGCGGGTCGGGTAGATACGCAGTATTTT. Its protein is CASSARAGRVDTQYF.

Many counts were recorded for this clonotype. The chain is built from TRBV18 and TRBJ1-6; no clear D gene. V shed 3 bases and J shed 7 bases, with 13 bases lying between them. Germline V gives CDR1 KGHSH, CDR2 LQKENI. This CDR3 region has 15 residues. CDR3: CASSPRNAGNSPLHF. CDR3 nucleotides: TGTGCCAGCTCACCCCGGAACGCGGGGAATTCACCCCTCCACTTT.

The chain combines TRBV10-2 with TRBJ2-1; 8 nucleotides match TRBD2. Germline loops: CDR1 WSHSY, CDR2 SAAADI. Trimming took 4 bases from V and 3 from J; bases not matched to a gene: 2. This CDR3 comprises 14 residues. The CDR3 DNA sequence: TGCGCCAGCAGTGGACTAGCGAGCTACAATGAGCAGTTCTTC. This codes for CASSGLASYNEQFF.

In its sample, this clonotype was seen many times. The rearrangement uses TRBV30 and TRBJ1-2; the D gene is possibly TRBD1 (5 bases). The CDR3 has 14 amino acids. Trimming took 2 bases from V and 2 from J, leaving 12 bases between them. The germline V gene has CDR1 GTSNPN and CDR2 SVGIG (reference sequence). The CDR3 loop is CAWSRGNGNYGYTF. In DNA, the CDR3 is TGTGCCTGGAGTAGGGGCAATGGCAACTATGGCTACACCTTC.

The V call is TRBV4-2, the J call TRBJ2-7, with a weak D call TRBD2 (7 bases). V was trimmed by 4 bases and J by 3 bases, leaving 16 bases between them. Per germline, CDR1 LGHNA and CDR2 YNFKEQ. There are 15 residues in the CDR3. The CDR3 bases are TGTGCCAGCAGCCGTGGGGAGGGGGTCGTCTACGAGCAGTACTTC. This encodes CASSRGEGVVYEQYF.

This clonotype appeared a single time. The chain joins TRBV5-1 to TRBJ2-7; 8 bases align to TRBD1. This CDR3 has 14 residues. Germline V gene sequence: CDR1 SGHRS, CDR2 YFSETQ. V was clipped by 7 bases and J by 5 bases; unmatched bases: 11. The CDR3 here is CASARDRTLDEQYF. CDR3 sequence (DNA): TGCGCCAGCGCCCGGGACAGGACATTGGACGAGCAGTACTTC.

This clonotype has at least ten counts. The J gene is TRBJ2-7, the V gene TRBV7-8; D is unclear. V shed 0 bases and J shed 7 bases, with 7 bases lying between them. Germline CDR1 and CDR2: SGHVS and FQNEAQ. This CDR3 contains 12 residues. The CDR3 sequence is CASSLAHQEQYF. CDR3 nucleotides: TGTGCCAGCAGCTTAGCGCATCAAGAGCAGTACTTC.

This clonotype occurred many times. CDR3 loop: CASSLQGGQDGYTF. The CDR3 DNA is TGTGCCAGCAGCCTCCAGGGGGGGCAGGATGGCTACACCTTC. The chain recombines TRBV7-9 with TRBJ1-2; 7 bases agree with TRBD1. The junction had 9 bases not matched to a gene; V was cut back by 5 bases and J by 6 bases. This CDR3 spans 14 amino acids. The germline V gene encodes CDR1 SEHNR and CDR2 FQNEAQ (reference sequence).

This clonotype was recorded once. The chain is built from TRBV27 and TRBJ2-5, with 8 bases that match TRBD2. Germline V gene data show CDR1 as MNHEY and CDR2 as SMNVEV (reference sequence). The J segment lost 2 bases and the V segment lost 6 bases, leaving 8 bases of the junction unmatched. The CDR3 contains 15 residues. For the CDR3, the DNA is TGTGCCAGCAGAACCGGGACTAGGTTACAAGAGACCCAGTACTTC. Translation gives CASRTGTRLQETQYF.

This clonotype was detected ten times or more. The chain links TRBV7-6 to TRBJ2-1; no clear D gene. Germline values: CDR1 SGHVS, CDR2 FNYEAQ. This CDR3 is 14 amino acids long. V lost 3 bases and J lost 7, with 13 bases in between. The CDR3 here is CASSFSRSLNEQFF. The CDR3 DNA reads TGTGCCAGCAGCTTTTCTCGCTCGCTGAATGAGCAGTTCTTC.